These T cell receptor beta chains were read from a single sample in a study of blood T cell repertoires in COVID-19. Here immunoSEQ multiplex PCR was the method, and the copy in TCRdb shows in-frame clones only, minus some. The sample holds about 260,000 clones, 86% seen once. Sequencing used peripheral blood. The receptor set was obtained from a man younger than 30 with active or convalescent COVID-19. Both conserved end residues are part of each CDR3. A D gene is named only where the DNA matches it firmly. Rows give clone size only sometimes, using once, few, many, or a class for an expanded clone.

NA,13,TRBV11-2,TRBJ1-3,NA,CASSLLEAHTIYF,TGTGCCAGCAGCTTACTGGAGGCCCACACCATATATTTT
TRBD2,16,TRBV7-2,TRBJ2-7,NA,CASSLDPSGTVHEQYF,TGTGCCAGCAGCTTAGACCCTAGCGGGACTGTCCACGAGCAGTACTTC
NA,11,TRBV4-1,TRBJ2-4,NA,CASSQGAIQYF,TGCGCCAGCAGCCAAGGAGCGATACAGTACTTC
NA,15,TRBV28,TRBJ1-1,NA,CASSLGRGMNTEAFF,TGTGCCAGCAGTTTAGGGCGGGGGATGAACACTGAAGCTTTCTTT
NA,14,TRBV29-1,TRBJ2-7,NA,CSVEELGTSSEQYF,TGCAGCGTTGAAGAACTTGGGACTTCTTCCGAGCAGTACTTC
NA,12,TRBV12-3/TRBV12-4,TRBJ2-1,NA,CASSLPGREQFF,TGTGCCAGCAGTCTTCCAGGTCGGGAGCAGTTCTTC
TRBD2,14,TRBV28,TRBJ2-3,NA,CASMGTGGSYTQYF,TGTGCCAGCATGGGGACGGGGGGTTCGTATACGCAGTATTTT
TRBD1,16,TRBV5-1,TRBJ2-2,NA,CASSPRTGGNTGELFF,TGCGCCAGCAGCCCGAGGACAGGAGGGAACACCGGGGAGCTGTTTTTT
NA,12,TRBV30,TRBJ2-7,NA,CARKDTPYEQYF,TGTGCCCGAAAGGACACCCCCTACGAGCAGTACTTC
NA,16,TRBV18,TRBJ1-2,NA,CASSQAAGGANYGYTF,TGTGCCAGCTCACAGGCCGCCGGGGGAGCTAACTATGGCTACACCTTC
NA,12,TRBV2,TRBJ2-5,NA,CASSEASGTQYF,TGTGCCAGCAGTGAAGCCTCCGGGACCCAGTACTTC
TRBD2,15,TRBV5-1,TRBJ2-3,NA,CASSSGLAGVDTQYF,TGCGCCAGCAGCTCGGGACTAGCGGGAGTAGATACGCAGTATTTT
NA,17,TRBV21-1,TRBJ2-2,once,CASSQLVLAAVTGELFF,TGTGCCAGCAGCCAGCTTGTCCTAGCGGCTGTCACCGGGGAGCTGTTTTTT
NA,12,TRBV3-1/TRBV3-2,TRBJ2-7,few,CASSQGLGRQYF,TGTGCCAGCAGCCAAGGACTAGGTCGGCAGTACTTC
NA,14,TRBV15,TRBJ1-1,NA,CATSREQMNTEAFF,TGTGCCACCAGCAGAGAGCAGATGAACACTGAAGCTTTCTTT
NA,13,TRBV7-9,TRBJ2-7,NA,CASTPQGSYEQYF,TGTGCCAGCACTCCTCAGGGATCCTACGAGCAGTACTTC
NA,13,TRBV7-3,TRBJ2-7,NA,CASSFPGSHEQYF,TGTGCCAGCAGCTTTCCAGGGTCCCACGAGCAGTACTTC
NA,11,TRBV6-5,TRBJ1-2,few,CASSLYYGYTF,TGTGCCAGCTCACTCTACTATGGCTACACCTTC
NA,16,TRBV3-1/TRBV3-2,TRBJ2-2,NA,CASSQANPVSTGELFF,TGTGCCAGCAGCCAAGCGAACCCAGTCTCCACCGGGGAGCTGTTTTTT
NA,15,TRBV9,TRBJ2-3,NA,CASSVGGLTADTQYF,TGTGCCAGCAGCGTAGGCGGCCTAACGGCAGATACGCAGTATTTT
NA,14,TRBV28,TRBJ1-2,NA,CASSLAGQNYGYTF,TGTGCCAGCAGTTTAGCAGGACAGAACTATGGCTACACCTTC
TRBD1,17,TRBV27,TRBJ2-7,NA,CASSQYSSGTGGYEQYF,TGTGCCAGCAGTCAATACTCCTCCGGGACAGGGGGGTACGAGCAGTACTTC
NA,12,TRBV7-8,TRBJ1-1,NA,CASSFRNTEAFF,TGTGCCAGCAGCTTCCGGAACACTGAAGCTTTCTTT
TRBD1,14,TRBV30,TRBJ1-3,NA,CAWGRQGPGNTIYF,TGTGCCTGGGGAAGACAGGGACCGGGAAACACCATATATTTT
NA,12,TRBV25-1,TRBJ1-5,NA,CASKGEGQPQHF,TGTGCCAGCAAGGGGGAAGGGCAGCCCCAGCATTTT
NA,14,TRBV6-1,TRBJ1-2,NA,CASSEGPRVRGYTF,TGTGCCAGCAGTGAGGGGCCAAGGGTTCGCGGCTACACCTTC
NA,11,TRBV6-5,TRBJ1-5,NA,CASSRDQPQHF,TGTGCCAGCAGTCGGGATCAGCCCCAGCATTTT
NA,15,TRBV5-1,TRBJ1-4,NA,CASSQRDSDNEKLFF,TGCGCCAGCAGCCAACGGGACTCTGATAATGAAAAACTGTTTTTT
NA,12,TRBV28,TRBJ1-4,few,CACSAAGEKLFF,TGTGCCTGCAGCGCAGCAGGTGAAAAACTGTTTTTT
NA,14,TRBV19,TRBJ1-2,NA,CASCRGGYDYGYTF,TGTGCCAGTTGCAGGGGAGGGTATGACTATGGCTACACCTTC
NA,15,TRBV18,TRBJ2-7,NA,CASFSLGRDPYEQYF,TGTGCCAGCTTTTCCCTTGGGCGGGACCCCTACGAGCAGTACTTC
NA,12,TRBV28,TRBJ2-1,NA,CASSFEVNEQFF,TGTGCCAGCAGTTTTGAGGTTAATGAGCAGTTCTTC
TRBD1,14,TRBV6-5,TRBJ1-2,NA,CASRKGQGDYGYTF,TGTGCCAGCAGAAAGGGACAGGGCGACTATGGCTACACCTTC
NA,14,TRBV5-1,TRBJ1-2,NA,CASSLDVRGGGYTF,TGCGCCAGCAGCTTGGATGTCCGGGGAGGCGGCTACACCTTC
NA,14,TRBV5-1,TRBJ1-5,NA,CASSVQGGEQPQHF,TGCGCCAGCAGCGTACAGGGAGGGGAACAGCCCCAGCATTTT
NA,13,TRBV5-1,TRBJ1-4,NA,CASSLTPNEKLFF,TGCGCCAGCAGCTTAACTCCTAATGAAAAACTGTTTTTT
TRBD1,17,TRBV19,TRBJ2-7,NA,CASSIDPPGQGTYEQYF,TGTGCCAGTAGTATAGACCCCCCCGGACAGGGTACGTACGAGCAGTACTTC
NA,18,TRBV4-1,TRBJ2-3,once,CASSLRFGVSGSTDTQYF,TGCGCCAGCTCCCTAAGATTCGGGGTCAGCGGGAGCACAGATACGCAGTATTTT
TRBD2,14,TRBV5-8,TRBJ2-1,NA,CASSWGGYGNEQFF,TGTGCCAGCAGCTGGGGGGGGTATGGCAATGAGCAGTTCTTC
TRBD1,15,TRBV6-5,TRBJ1-6,NA,CASKETGVRNSPLHF,TGTGCCAGCAAAGAGACAGGGGTAAGGAATTCACCCCTCCACTTT
TRBD1,14,TRBV7-2,TRBJ1-2,NA,CASSLTGESGGYTF,TGTGCCAGCAGTCTGACAGGGGAATCTGGTGGCTACACCTTC
NA,13,TRBV15,TRBJ2-7,NA,CATAPTNSYEQYF,TGTGCCACCGCACCGACAAATTCCTACGAGCAGTACTTC
NA,11,TRBV10-2,TRBJ1-2,NA,CASSRGGGYTF,TGCGCCAGCTCCAGAGGGGGAGGCTACACCTTC
NA,11,TRBV30,TRBJ2-3,NA,CAWISLDTQYF,TGTGCCTGGATTTCACTTGATACGCAGTATTTT
TRBD1,13,TRBV5-1,TRBJ2-7,NA,CASSRGQGGEQYF,TGCGCCAGCAGTCGGGGACAGGGTGGCGAGCAGTACTTC
NA,11,TRBV25-1,TRBJ2-5,NA,CASSERGTQYF,TGTGCCAGCAGTGAGCGGGGGACCCAGTACTTC
NA,13,TRBV27,TRBJ1-5,NA,CASSRAVDQPQHF,TGTGCCAGTTCCAGGGCGGTAGATCAGCCCCAGCATTTT
TRBD1,15,TRBV9,TRBJ2-3,NA,CASSPHRGQTDTQYF,TGTGCCAGCAGCCCCCACAGGGGACAGACAGATACGCAGTATTTT
NA,13,TRBV7-6,TRBJ1-5,NA,CASSLSGEQPQHF,TGTGCCAGCAGCTTATCCGGGGAACAGCCCCAGCATTTT
NA,13,TRBV30,TRBJ2-5,NA,CAWNPGGVETQYF,TGTGCCTGGAACCCAGGTGGCGTAGAGACCCAGTACTTC
TRBD1,18,TRBV12-5,TRBJ1-1,NA,CASGKRVGQGGANTEAFF,TGTGCTAGTGGGAAGCGAGTGGGACAGGGGGGGGCGAACACTGAAGCTTTCTTT
TRBD2,16,TRBV6-4,TRBJ2-6,NA,CASSEGSGSGANVLTF,TGTGCCAGCAGTGAGGGTAGCGGGAGTGGGGCCAACGTCCTGACTTTC